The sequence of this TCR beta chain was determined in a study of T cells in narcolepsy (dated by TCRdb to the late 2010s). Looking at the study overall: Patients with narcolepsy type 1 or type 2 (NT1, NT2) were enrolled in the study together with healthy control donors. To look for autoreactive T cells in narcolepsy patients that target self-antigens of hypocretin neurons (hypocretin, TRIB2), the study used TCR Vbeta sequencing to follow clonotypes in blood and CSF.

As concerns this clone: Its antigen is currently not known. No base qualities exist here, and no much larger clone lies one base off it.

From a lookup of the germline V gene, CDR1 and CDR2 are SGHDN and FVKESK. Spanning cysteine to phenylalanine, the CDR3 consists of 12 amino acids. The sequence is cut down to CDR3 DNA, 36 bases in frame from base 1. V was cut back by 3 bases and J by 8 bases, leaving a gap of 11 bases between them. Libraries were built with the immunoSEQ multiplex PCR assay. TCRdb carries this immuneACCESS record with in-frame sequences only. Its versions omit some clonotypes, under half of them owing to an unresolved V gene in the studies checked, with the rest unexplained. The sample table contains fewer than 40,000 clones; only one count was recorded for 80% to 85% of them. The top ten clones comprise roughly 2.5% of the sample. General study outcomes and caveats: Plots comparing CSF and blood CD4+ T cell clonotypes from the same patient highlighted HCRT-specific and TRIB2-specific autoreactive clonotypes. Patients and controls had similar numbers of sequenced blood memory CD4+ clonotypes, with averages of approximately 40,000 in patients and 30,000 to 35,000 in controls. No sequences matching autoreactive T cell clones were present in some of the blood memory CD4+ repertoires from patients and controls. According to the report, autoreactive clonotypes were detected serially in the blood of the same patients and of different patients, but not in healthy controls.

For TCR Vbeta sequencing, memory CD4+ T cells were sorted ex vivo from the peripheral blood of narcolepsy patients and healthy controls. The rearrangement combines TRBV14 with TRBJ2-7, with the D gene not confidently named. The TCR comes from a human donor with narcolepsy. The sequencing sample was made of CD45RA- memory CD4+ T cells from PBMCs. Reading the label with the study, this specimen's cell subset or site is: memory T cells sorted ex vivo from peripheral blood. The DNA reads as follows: TGTGCCAGCAGCCAGTCAGGCGCCCAGCAGTACTTC. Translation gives CASSQSGAQQYF.